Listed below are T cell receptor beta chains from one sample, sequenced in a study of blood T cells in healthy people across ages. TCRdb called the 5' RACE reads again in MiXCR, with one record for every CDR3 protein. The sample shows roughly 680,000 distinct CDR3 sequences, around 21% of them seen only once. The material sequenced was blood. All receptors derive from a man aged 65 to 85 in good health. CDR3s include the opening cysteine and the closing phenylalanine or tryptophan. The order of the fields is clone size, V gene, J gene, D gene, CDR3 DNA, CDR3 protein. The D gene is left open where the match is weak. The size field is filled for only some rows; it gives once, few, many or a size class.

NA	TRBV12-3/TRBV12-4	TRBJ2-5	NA	TGTGCCAGCAGTTCCAGGGTCCAGCAGTACTTC	CASSSRVQQYF
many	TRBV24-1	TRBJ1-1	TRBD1	TGTGCCACCAGTGACCGGACAGGTGAAGCTTTCTTT	CATSDRTGEAFF
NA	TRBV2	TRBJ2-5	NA	TGTGCCAGCAGTCGGCTCATCGGCCACAAAGAGACCCAGTACTTC	CASSRLIGHKETQYF
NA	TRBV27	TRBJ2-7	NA	TGTGCCAGCAGTTTGCTAGCAGACGCCTCCTACGAGCAGTACTTC	CASSLLADASYEQYF
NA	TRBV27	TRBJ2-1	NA	TGTGCCAGCAGTTTACGTCCCTTGCGGGATGGTGTAAATGAGCAGTTCTTC	CASSLRPLRDGVNEQFF
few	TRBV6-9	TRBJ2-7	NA	TGTGCCAGCAGTGCCTCGTGGGACCGACCCGACCACGAGCAGTACTTC	CASSASWDRPDHEQYF
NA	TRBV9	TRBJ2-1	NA	TGTGTCACCAGCCCTCTCGGGGATAGCTCCTACAATGAGCAGTTCTTC	CVTSPLGDSSYNEQFF
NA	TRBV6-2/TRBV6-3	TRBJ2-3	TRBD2	TGTGCCAGCATCTTAGCGGGAGGGCCCGCAGATACGCGGTATTTT	CASILAGGPADTRYF
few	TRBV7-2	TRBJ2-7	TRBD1	TGTGCCAGCAGCAACACAGGGGGCGGGTACGAGCAGTACTTC	CASSNTGGGYEQYF
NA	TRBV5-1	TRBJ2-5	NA	TGCGCCAGCAGCTTGGACTTCCACCAAGAGACCCAGTACTTC	CASSLDFHQETQYF
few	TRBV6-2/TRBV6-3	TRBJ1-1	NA	TGTGCCAGCAGCTCCGGCCGTACCATGAACACTGAAGCTTTCTTT	CASSSGRTMNTEAFF
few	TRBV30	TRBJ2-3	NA	TGTGCCTCATCCCAGGGAACAGATACGCAGTATTTT	CASSQGTDTQYF
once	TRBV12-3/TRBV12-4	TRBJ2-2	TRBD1	TGTGCCAGCCAGGGGGCCGGGGAGCTGTTTTTT	CASQGAGELFF